The T cell receptor beta chain under discussion was sequenced for a study of blood T cell repertoires in COVID-19. Background on the study: Sample material is recorded as cDNA or gDNA derived from T cells, B-cell-depleted T cells, or PBMCs.

A case of COVID-19 had been met by exposed participants within 2 weeks before study entry. The CDR3 spans 15 residues. The germline V gene encodes CDR1 MNHEY and CDR2 SVGAGI. V lost 8 bases, J lost 4 bases, and 10 bases stayed unmatched. The method was immunoSEQ multiplex PCR; TCRdb's version includes in-frame clones alone and lacks a portion of them. The sample lists 200,000 to 250,000 clones, over 80% occurring once. V gene TRBV6-5 combines with J gene TRBJ1-5, with TRBD1 matching 8 bases. This sequence originates from a woman in her thirties who had been exposed to COVID-19. Sample: PBMCs or T cells enriched from blood (not recorded which). CDR3 amino acids: CASSVRGQGNQPQHF. The CDR3 DNA reads TGTGCCAGCTCAGTCCGAGGACAGGGTAATCAGCCCCAGCATTTT.